This paragraph covers one T cell receptor (beta chain) sequence. The data belong to a study of blood T cell repertoires in COVID-19. At the level of the study: Whether acute or convalescent, the COVID-19 samples came from the United States, Italy and Spain.

This table comes from immunoSEQ multiplex PCR, and its TCRdb copy is limited to in-frame clones, with some not included. The table lists roughly 150,000 clones, approximately 83% of them singletons. The CDR3 spans 16 residues. Germline V gives CDR1 LGHDT, CDR2 YNNKEL (reference sequence). V lost 1 base and J lost 4, with 14 bases in between. The chain uses TRBV3-1 (or the pseudogene TRBV3-2) and TRBJ2-1, with D tentatively TRBD2 (6 bases). This TCR derives from a woman at least 80 years old with acute or convalescent COVID-19. The specimen was peripheral blood. The CDR3 DNA follows: TGTGCCAGCAGCCAAGCAATGCTAGCGCCTTACAATGAGCAGTTCTTC. It codes for CASSQAMLAPYNEQFF.